Reported below is one T cell receptor (beta chain). As yet, its antigen is unknown. Other DNA sequences within the sample encode an identical CDR3. CDR1 and CDR2 from the germline V gene are MNHNS and SASEGT. The CDR3 is made up of 13 amino acids. Trimming shortened V by 4 bases and J by 0 bases, and 6 bases separated the two germline ends. This record comes from a study of siplizumab effects on memory and regulatory T cells. General study findings and limits: Among alloreactive clones, only a minor fraction mapped to unstimulated subsets. Siplizumab gave mappable alloreactive CD4+ clones an average Treg-derived fraction of approximately 69%, against 25% to 30% in controls.

Clones were read by immunoSEQ multiplex PCR, and TCRdb kept only the in-frame ones, dropping some. The sample holds about 87,000 clones; 80% to 90% are singletons and the top ten take roughly 15%. The receptor's source is a human donor in good health. V is TRBV6-1 and J is TRBJ2-5; possible D gene TRBD1, 6 bases. Input material: CD4+ T cells sorted from blood. The CDR3 loop is CASSGTDQETQYF. The CDR3 DNA follows: TGTGCCAGCAGTGGGACAGACCAAGAGACCCAGTACTTC.